Below, 25 T cell receptor beta chains from the same sample are listed, as sequenced in a study of cytotoxic CD8 clonotypes in ibrutinib-treated CLL (dated by TCRdb to the early 2020s). Library preparation was by the immunoSEQ multiplex PCR assay. TCRdb carries this immuneACCESS record with in-frame sequences only. Its versions omit some clonotypes, under half of them owing to an unresolved V gene in the studies checked, with the rest unexplained. This sample lists 100,000 to 150,000 clones; 80% to 90% were detected once. The ten largest clonotypes hold over 2% of the sample. The meaning of the sample's time point label: approximately 25 months on ibrutinib. The sequencing used PBMCs, collected after 24 months of ibrutinib treatment. The receptor source for this set is a human donor with chronic lymphocytic leukemia.

J is TRBJ1-4 and V is TRBV7-2; no clear D gene. The CDR3 contains 14 residues. The V end was cut by 4 bases, the J end by 7 bases, with 13 bases between. The V gene's germline CDR1 is SGHTA and CDR2 FQGNSA. CDR3 region: CASSSDRGGEKLFF. CDR3 in DNA: TGTGCCAGCAGCTCCGACCGGGGAGGTGAAAAACTGTTTTTT.

This clone was observed once. The V and J genes are TRBV28 and TRBJ2-7; 8 bases align to TRBD1. Unmatched junction bases numbered 14, after V lost 10 bases and J lost 0 bases. The V gene's germline CDR1 is MDHEN and CDR2 SYDVKM. The length of the CDR3 is 16 residues. CDR3 loop: CATFGQGGPNSYEQYF. CDR3 nucleotides: TGTGCCACCTTTGGACAGGGCGGCCCAAACTCCTACGAGCAGTACTTC.

This clone appeared a single time. The CDR3 DNA reads as TGTGCCAGCAGTCGACCGATAGAGACCCAGTACTTC. Residues: CASSRPIETQYF. The chain carries TRBV28 and TRBJ2-5; D not resolved. CDR1 is MDHEN and CDR2 is SYDVKM in the germline V gene. The CDR3 has 12 amino acids. V was clipped by 5 bases and J by 4 bases, with 8 bases between them.

This rearrangement joins TRBV6-5 to TRBJ2-7; 11 nucleotides align to TRBD1. CDR3 length: 14 amino acids. Germline assignment: CDR1 MNHEY and CDR2 SVGAGI. With V trimmed by 6 bases and J by 3 bases, 4 bases remained unmatched. CDR3 sequence (DNA): TGTGCCAGCAGACGGACAGGGGGCAGCTACGAGCAGTACTTC. As protein: CASRRTGGSYEQYF.

This chain's CDR3 is CASRGRASYGYTF. The CDR3 DNA is TGTGCCAGCAGGGGCCGGGCCTCCTATGGCTACACCTTC. The chain combines TRBV2 with TRBJ1-2; unclear D gene. CDR1 and CDR2 from the germline V gene are SNHLY and FYNNEI. This CDR3 contains 13 residues. The V and J ends lost 6 bases and 4 bases respectively, with 12 bases between them.

The chain carries TRBV7-9 and TRBJ2-5, with a weak D call TRBD1 (6 bases). Germline V gene sequence: CDR1 SEHNR, CDR2 FQNEAQ (reference sequence). Trimming shortened V by 2 bases and J by 3 bases, and 13 bases separated the two germline ends. There are 15 residues in the CDR3. Here the CDR3 DNA reads TGTGCCAGCAGCTTAATTGGGCAGGGGAAAGAGACCCAGTACTTC. Residues: CASSLIGQGKETQYF.

The V call is TRBV28, the J call TRBJ1-5; D unclear. CDR1 is MDHEN, CDR2 SYDVKM, per germline. Trimming stripped 7 bases from V and 7 bases from J, with 11 bases between. The CDR3 is made up of 12 amino acids. The CDR3 spells CASNLLYQPQHF. The CDR3 DNA reads TGTGCCAGCAACCTTTTATACCAGCCCCAGCATTTT.

The CDR3 protein is CASSLDRVLPRKGTEAFF. In DNA, the CDR3 is TGTGCCAGCAGCTTAGATAGGGTACTCCCTCGAAAGGGCACTGAAGCTTTCTTT. The chain is built from TRBV11-2 and TRBJ1-1; D is ambiguous. V shed 0 bases and J shed 4 bases, with 21 bases lying between them. The length of the CDR3 is 18 residues. The germline CDR1 and CDR2 sequences are SGHAT and FQNNGV.

As to this clone: One end of the junction fails to match germline, which may point to a read error. The chain is built from TRBV29-1 and TRBJ1-2; D gene unclear. Germline CDR1 reads SQVTM; CDR2 reads ANQGSEA. The CDR3 spans 10 residues. As DNA, the CDR3 is TGCAGCGTTGATACAAGCTGGGGTGGGTTC. Its protein product is CSVDTSWGGF.

The chain employs TRBV19 and TRBJ2-1; D is uncertain. This CDR3 comprises 15 residues. Between the trimmed V and J ends, which lost 3 bases and 2 bases, there was a span of 11 bases. In germline, CDR1 is LNHDA, CDR2 SQIVND (reference sequence). CDR3 loop: CASSISLLPYNEQFF. The CDR3, as DNA: TGTGCCAGTAGTATCTCCCTGCTCCCCTACAATGAGCAGTTCTTC.

The chain links TRBV28 to TRBJ1-1, with TRBD1 matching 8 bases. CDR3 size: 14 residues. Germline V lookup: CDR1 MDHEN, CDR2 SYDVKM. The junction had 11 bases not matched to a gene; V was cut back by 10 bases and J by 4 bases. The CDR3 bases are TGTGCCACTATCACCCATACAGGGGGCACTGAAGCTTTCTTT. Translated: CATITHTGGTEAFF.

Turning to this clone: Germline is not matched at one junction end, which may reflect a read error. DNA of the CDR3: TGTACCTGGAGTGTACTGGGGTCGTACAATGAGCAGTTCTTC. Amino acid sequence: CTWSVLGSYNEQFF. The chain couples TRBV30 to TRBJ2-1; D remains ambiguous. This CDR3 is 14 amino acids long. Germline V gene data show CDR1 as GTSNPN and CDR2 as SVGIG (reference sequence). The whole variable domain, filled in from reference TRBV30 and TRBJ2-1, reads SQTIHQWPATLVQPVGSPLSLECTVEGTSNPNLYWYRQAAGRGLQLLFYSVGIGQISSEVPQNLSASRPQDRQFILSSKKLLLSDSGFYLCTWSVLGSYNEQFFGPGTRLTVL.

The V call is TRBV4-1, the J call TRBJ2-3, with 9 bases fitting TRBD1. The CDR3 sequence is 17 residues long. Trimming cost V 6 bases and J 0 bases; bases outside gene matches: 10. The germline gives CDR1 MGHRA, CDR2 YSYEKL. The CDR3 coding sequence is TGCGCCAGCAGTCGGGACAGGGCAACGTCTAGCACAGATACGCAGTATTTT. Amino acids: CASSRDRATSSTDTQYF.

This clone was seen more than once but under ten times. The chain recombines TRBV5-1 with TRBJ2-5; D remains ambiguous. The CDR3 sequence is 13 residues long. CDR1 SGHRS and CDR2 YFSETQ come from the germline V gene. The germline V and J ends were trimmed by 4 bases and 3 bases, with 10 bases remaining between them. The CDR3 protein is CASSPLRKETQYF. The CDR3 DNA reads TGCGCCAGCAGCCCCCTGAGGAAAGAGACCCAGTACTTC. The whole variable domain, filled in from reference TRBV5-1 and TRBJ2-5, reads KAGVTQTPRYLIKTRGQQVTLSCSPISGHRSVSWYQQTPGQGLQFLFEYFSETQRNKGNFPGRFSGRQFSNSRSEMNVSTLELGDSALYLCASSPLRKETQYFGPGTRLLVL.

J is TRBJ2-1 and V is TRBV7-3; 8 positions match TRBD2. This CDR3 has 16 residues. V was clipped by 1 base and J by 5 bases; unmatched bases: 7. Germline assignment: CDR1 SGHTA and CDR2 FQGTGA. DNA for the CDR3: TGTGCCAGCAGCTTAAGGTGGCGGGAGGCTAACAATGAGCAGTTCTTC. Its translation is CASSLRWREANNEQFF. The entire variable domain, with the rest obtained from reference TRBV7-3 and TRBJ2-1, is as follows: GAGVSQTPSNKVTEKGKYVELRCDPISGHTALYWYRQSLGQGPEFLIYFQGTGAADDSGLPNDRFFAVRPEGSVSTLKIQRTERGDSAVYLCASSLRWREANNEQFFGPGTRLTVL.

CDR3 amino acids: CASSPGYEQYF. The CDR3 DNA is TGTGCCAGCAGCCCTGGCTACGAGCAGTACTTC. J is TRBJ2-7 and V is TRBV7-9; D unclear. The CDR3 length is 11 residues. V was pared by 5 bases and J by 3 bases, with 5 bases between. Germline V gene lookup returns CDR1 SEHNR and CDR2 FQNEAQ (reference sequence).

This sequence joins TRBV5-4 and TRBJ1-1; D is unresolved. The V gene's germline CDR1 is SGHNT and CDR2 YYREEE (reference sequence). With 0 bases removed from V and 0 bases from J, the gap between germline ends came to 6 bases. The CDR3 loop spans 14 amino acids. The CDR3 DNA reads as TGTGCCAGCAGCTTGGACGGACTGAACACTGAAGCTTTCTTT. Amino acid sequence: CASSLDGLNTEAFF.

V is TRBV28 and J is TRBJ1-2; TRBD1 matches 8 bases. Losses at the gene ends were 6 bases for V and 4 bases for J; bases not matched to a gene: 4. Germline V gene data show CDR1 as MDHEN and CDR2 as SYDVKM. CDR3 size: 13 residues. CDR3 coding DNA: TGTGCCAGCAGCCAAACAGGGGGCTATGGCTACACCTTC. Translation: CASSQTGGYGYTF.

CDR3 coding DNA: TGTGCCAGCAGCTTACCTACAGGGGATTCGAATGAAAAACTGTTTTTT. Translated, it gives CASSLPTGDSNEKLFF. V is TRBV7-9 and J is TRBJ1-4, with TRBD1 matching 7 bases. This CDR3 contains 16 residues. V shed 2 bases and J 5 bases; nucleotides not matched to a gene: 8. Per germline, CDR1 SEHNR and CDR2 FQNEAQ (reference sequence). The entire variable domain, with the rest obtained from reference TRBV7-9 and TRBJ1-4, is as follows: DTGVSQNPRHKITKRGQNVTFRCDPISEHNRLYWYRQTLGQGPEFLTYFQNEAQLEKSRLLSDRFSAERPKGSFSTLEIQRTEQGDSAMYLCASSLPTGDSNEKLFFGSGTQLSVL.

This sequence joins TRBV5-1 and TRBJ2-1; 14 nucleotides line up with TRBD2. Germline trimming cut 3 bases from V and 8 bases from J; bases unmatched to any gene: 10. The CDR3 spans 17 residues. The germline V gene has CDR1 SGHRS and CDR2 YFSETQ. The CDR3 bases are TGCGCCAGCAGCTCCATTCACGGGACTAGCGGGGGCGATGAGCAGTTCTTC. It specifies CASSSIHGTSGGDEQFF.

The chain combines TRBV7-9 with TRBJ2-2; TRBD2 agrees at 11 bases. V shed 4 bases, J shed 4 bases, and the junction held 8 bases outside the gene matches. The CDR3 sequence is 17 residues long. CDR1 is SEHNR, CDR2 FQNEAQ, per germline (reference sequence). CDR3 nucleotide sequence: TGTGCCAGCAGCTCGGGTAGCGGGAGGGCTCCCACCGGGGAGCTGTTTTTT. The encoded protein is CASSSGSGRAPTGELFF.

The J gene is TRBJ2-7, the V gene TRBV28; tentatively, D is TRBD2 (5 bases). Germline CDR1 reads MDHEN; CDR2 reads SYDVKM. Trimming shortened V by 1 base and J by 6 bases, and 10 bases separated the two germline ends. The CDR3 is 13 residues long. The CDR3 bases are TGTGCCAGCAGTTTATCGCGTGGGAGCGAGCAGTACTTC. Encoded protein: CASSLSRGSEQYF.

The chain combines TRBV19 with TRBJ2-1, with 11 nucleotides matching TRBD2. The germline V gene encodes CDR1 LNHDA and CDR2 SQIVND (reference sequence). This CDR3 has 16 residues. V lost 9 bases, J lost 4 bases, and 11 bases stayed unmatched. The CDR3 here is CASRSLAGAPYNEQFF. The CDR3 coding sequence is TGTGCCAGCCGTTCACTAGCGGGAGCCCCATACAATGAGCAGTTCTTC.

This clone was observed many times. This chain uses TRBV4-3 with TRBJ1-2; no clear D. Per the germline V gene, CDR1 is LGHNA and CDR2 is YSLEER. This CDR3 is 13 amino acids long. V was pared by 1 base and J by 12 bases, with 15 bases between. This CDR3 is CASSQAGDGSNTF. Written as DNA, the CDR3 is TGCGCCAGCAGCCAAGCTGGGGATGGTTCGAACACCTTC.

The table lists this clone with a few counts. The genes are TRBV10-3 and TRBJ1-4; no definite D call. Germline CDR1 and CDR2: ENHRY and SYGVKD. Deletions cut 8 bases from V and 4 bases from J, with 8 bases between. The CDR3 totals 12 residues. The CDR3 DNA sequence: TGTGCCATCTCGGGGAATAATGAAAAACTGTTTTTT. Translation: CAISGNNEKLFF.